This T cell receptor beta chain was captured by sequencing in a study of blood T cell repertoires in COVID-19 (dated by TCRdb to 2018 to 2020). In the study overall: Samples covering the acute and convalescent phases of COVID-19 were provided by collaborators in the United States, Italy and Spain. The prospective study material was composed of cDNA or gDNA derived from T cells, B-cell-depleted T cells, or PBMCs. The dataset comprised deeply sampled blood TCRbeta repertoires from subjects exposed to, actively infected with, or recovered from COVID-19. The repertoires were made available in a free public database intended to serve as a resource for research on the immune response to SARS-CoV-2. Samples were obtained from the ongoing ImmuneRACE study (first 160 participants) and from over 1,000 subjects provided by 6 global collaborators. Sample metadata almost always included a de-identified subject ID, COVID-19 status, age in years and sex. Where available, HLA class I and class II types were taken from metadata supplied by the sample provider and were not determined by assay-based typing. Overall study outcomes, separate from this receptor: Clinical and demographic metadata were provided uncurated, with the amount varying by source and participant.

The immunoSEQ Assay, a bias-controlled multiplex PCR, was used to amplify TCRbeta CDR3 regions from genomic DNA. Turning to the authors' computational methods: Nucleated cell counts per sample were estimated from amplification of reference gene primers within the assay. Sequence reads were collapsed and filtered to measure the absolute abundance of every unique TCRbeta CDR3 rearrangement. For each sample, productive Simpson clonality was calculated as the square root of Simpson's diversity index over productive rearrangements. TCRdb holds this immuneACCESS table with in-frame rearrangements only. Some clones are missing; in checked studies, unresolved V genes explain under half, and the rest has no known cause. V, J and clone size were drawn from that table, and D and trimming were deduced from the DNA. This sample comprises 310,000 or so clones, just over 85% of them detected only once. The top ten clones comprise roughly 10% of the sample.

Remarks on this clone: The antigen it recognizes is unknown. Base quality data are lacking; no much larger clone is found one base away.

Participants in the prospective study were enrolled through a virtual design, were aged 18 to 89 years, and lived in fewer than 30 United States geographic areas. Cohort assignment in the prospective study relied on participant-reported clinical history from a screening survey and a study questionnaire. Recovered participants in ImmuneRACE Cohort 3 were defined by two consecutive negative NP/OP PCR tests, clearance by a healthcare professional, or resolution of symptoms. In the prospective study, mobile phlebotomists collected whole blood, serum and a nasopharyngeal or oropharyngeal swab from each participant. Over a roughly 2-month period, participants in the prospective study had the option of providing additional blood draws and questionnaires. Before DNA extraction, blood samples from the prospective study were shipped at room temperature or frozen. Looking up the germline V gene (reference sequence) yields CDR1 LNHNV and CDR2 YYDKDF. The CDR3 measures 13 amino acids from cysteine to phenylalanine. Of the read, only the CDR3 DNA is kept; its 39 bases are in frame from base 1. V has 5 bases trimmed and J has 3 bases trimmed; junction bases matching no gene number 3.

Sequenced sample: PBMCs or T cells enriched from blood (not recorded which). The V gene is TRBV15 and the J gene is TRBJ2-7; the central 8 bases match TRBD1. The sequence was collected from a woman under 30 who had recovered from COVID-19. CDR3 loop: CATSSGQDYEQYF. The nucleotide sequence reads TGTGCCACCAGCTCGGGACAGGACTACGAGCAGTACTTC.